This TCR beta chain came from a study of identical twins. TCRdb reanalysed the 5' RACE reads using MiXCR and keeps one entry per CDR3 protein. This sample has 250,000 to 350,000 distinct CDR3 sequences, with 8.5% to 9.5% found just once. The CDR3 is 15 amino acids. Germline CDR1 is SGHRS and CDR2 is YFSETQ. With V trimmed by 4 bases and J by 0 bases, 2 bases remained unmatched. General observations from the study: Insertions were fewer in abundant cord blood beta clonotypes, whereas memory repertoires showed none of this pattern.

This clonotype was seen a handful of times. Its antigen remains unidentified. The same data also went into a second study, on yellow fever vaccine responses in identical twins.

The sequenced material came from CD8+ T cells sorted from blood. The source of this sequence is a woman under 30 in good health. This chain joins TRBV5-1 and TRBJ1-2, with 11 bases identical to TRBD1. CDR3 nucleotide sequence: TGCGCCAGCAGCGAGGACAGGGGGCCTAACTATGGCTACACCTTC. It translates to CASSEDRGPNYGYTF.